The TCR beta chain under discussion was sequenced for a study of response to subunit inactivated influenza vaccine. Study-wide points: The study's authors posited that every seasonal influenza vaccination enlists few new T cells.

Trimming left V 0 bases short and J 0 bases short, with 11 bases between. Germline assignment: CDR1 SGHRS and CDR2 YFSETQ. CDR3 length: 16 amino acids. This clonotype was detected a few times. Its target is not known. Each CDR3 protein gets one entry after TCRdb re-called the RT-PCR reads with MiXCR. The profile shows about 500,000 distinct CDR3 sequences, over 10% of them singletons. The clonotype comes from a man in his fifties or sixties who received an inactivated influenza vaccine. This specimen consisted of PBMCs from blood, obtained roughly 46 days after vaccination. The chain couples TRBV5-1 to TRBJ2-3, with D unresolved. This CDR3 is CASSLAIGSSTDTQYF. In nucleotides, the CDR3 is TGCGCCAGCAGCTTGGCCATAGGAAGTAGCACAGATACGCAGTATTTT.